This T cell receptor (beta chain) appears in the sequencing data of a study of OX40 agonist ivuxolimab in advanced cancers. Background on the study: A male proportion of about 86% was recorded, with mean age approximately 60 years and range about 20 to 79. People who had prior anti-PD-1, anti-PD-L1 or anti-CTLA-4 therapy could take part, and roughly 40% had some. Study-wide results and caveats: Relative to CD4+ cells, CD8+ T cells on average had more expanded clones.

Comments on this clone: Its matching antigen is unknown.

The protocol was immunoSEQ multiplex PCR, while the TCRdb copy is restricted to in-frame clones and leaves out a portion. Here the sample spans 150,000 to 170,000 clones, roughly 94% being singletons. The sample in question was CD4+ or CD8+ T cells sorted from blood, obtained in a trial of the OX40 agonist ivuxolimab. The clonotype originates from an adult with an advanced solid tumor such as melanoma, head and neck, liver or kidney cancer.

DNA of the CDR3: TGCGCCAGCAGCCAAGAAGGCGGCACCTATTCACCCCTCCACTTT. Its translation: CASSQEGGTYSPLHF. V gene TRBV4-3 combines with J gene TRBJ1-6; D unclear. The CDR3 covers 15 residues. CDR1 is LGHNA, CDR2 YSLEER, per germline. V was cut by 0 bases and J by 8 bases, with 11 bases left in between.